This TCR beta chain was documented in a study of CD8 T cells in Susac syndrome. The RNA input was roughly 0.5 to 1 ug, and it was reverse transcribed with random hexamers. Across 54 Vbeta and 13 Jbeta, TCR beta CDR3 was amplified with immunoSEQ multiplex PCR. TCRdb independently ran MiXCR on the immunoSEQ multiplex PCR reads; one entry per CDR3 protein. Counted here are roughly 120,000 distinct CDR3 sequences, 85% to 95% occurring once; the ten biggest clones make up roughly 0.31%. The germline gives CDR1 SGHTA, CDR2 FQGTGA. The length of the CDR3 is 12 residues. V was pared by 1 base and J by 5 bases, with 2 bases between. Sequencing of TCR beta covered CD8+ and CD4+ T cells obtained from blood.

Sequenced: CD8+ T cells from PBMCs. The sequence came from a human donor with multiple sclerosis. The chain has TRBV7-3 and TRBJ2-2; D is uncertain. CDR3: CASSLSTGELFF. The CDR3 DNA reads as TGTGCCAGCAGCTTAAGTACCGGGGAGCTGTTTTTT.